This TCR beta chain was profiled in a study of vaccination and CD4 T cells after COVID-19. Study-wide findings and caveats: Within convalescent individuals, 304 out of 307 vaccine-specific clones proved to be spike mono-reactive. The rise in median SARS-CoV-2-reactive clonotypes, from around 20 to 38, was not significant.

The Oncomine TCR Beta short-read assay sequenced DNA from cultured CD4+ T cells. TCRdb reanalysed the PCR reads using MiXCR and keeps one entry per CDR3 protein. Of around 16,000 distinct CDR3 sequences listed, around 75% are singletons. This clonotype was seen a few times. Its antigen is currently unknown. The V and J ends lost 6 bases and 6 bases, in that order; junction bases with no gene match: 11. This CDR3 spans 15 amino acids. The germline gives CDR1 SGHTA, CDR2 FQGNSA. The sample's treatment: approximately nine-day PBMC culture with coronavirus spike peptide pools or control peptides (ViraFEST assay).

The receptor comes from a human donor who received a COVID-19 vaccine. The starting material was CD4+ T cells from blood, cultured in vitro, obtained after SARS-CoV-2 vaccination. The chain employs TRBV7-2 and TRBJ1-2; 9 bases agree with TRBD1. CDR3 coding DNA: TGTGCCAGCAGGCAACGTACAGGGGGCTTCGATGGCTACACCTTC. Its protein product is CASRQRTGGFDGYTF.